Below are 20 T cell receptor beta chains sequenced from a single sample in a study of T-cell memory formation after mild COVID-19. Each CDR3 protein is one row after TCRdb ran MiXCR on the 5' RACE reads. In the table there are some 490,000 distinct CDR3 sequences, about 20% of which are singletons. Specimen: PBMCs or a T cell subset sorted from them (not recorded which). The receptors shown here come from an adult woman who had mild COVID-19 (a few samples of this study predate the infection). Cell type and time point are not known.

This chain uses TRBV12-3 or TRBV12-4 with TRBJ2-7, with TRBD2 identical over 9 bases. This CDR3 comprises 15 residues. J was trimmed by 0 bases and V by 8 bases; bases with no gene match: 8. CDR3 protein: CASFTTSGYSYEQYF. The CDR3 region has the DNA TGTGCCAGCTTTACAACTAGCGGGTACTCCTACGAGCAGTACTTC.

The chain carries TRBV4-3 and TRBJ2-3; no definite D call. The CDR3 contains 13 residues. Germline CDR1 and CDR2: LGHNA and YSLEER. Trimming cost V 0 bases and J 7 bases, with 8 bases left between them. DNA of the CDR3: TGCGCCAGCAGCCAAGAACCGGGTAATACGCAGTATTTT. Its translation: CASSQEPGNTQYF.

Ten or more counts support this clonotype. For the CDR3, the DNA is TGCGCCAGCAGGAGTGGCAGGGGGCTGGGCACTGAAGCTTTCTTT. Translating gives CASRSGRGLGTEAFF. V usage is TRBV5-1 and J usage is TRBJ1-1; 8 positions match TRBD1. Trimming cost V 5 bases and J 4 bases; bases outside gene matches: 10. This CDR3 comprises 15 residues. Germline CDR1 is SGHRS and CDR2 is YFSETQ.

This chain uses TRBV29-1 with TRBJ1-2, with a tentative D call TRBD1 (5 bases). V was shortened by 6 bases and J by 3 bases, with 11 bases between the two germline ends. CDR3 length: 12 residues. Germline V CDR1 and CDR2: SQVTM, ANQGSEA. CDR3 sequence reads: CSVGTVDYGYTF. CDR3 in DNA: TGCAGCGTCGGGACCGTAGACTATGGCTACACCTTC.

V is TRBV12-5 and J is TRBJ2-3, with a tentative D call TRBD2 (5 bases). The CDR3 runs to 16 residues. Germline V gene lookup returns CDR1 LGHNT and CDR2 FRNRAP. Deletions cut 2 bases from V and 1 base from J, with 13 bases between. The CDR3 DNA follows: TGTGCTAGTGGTTTGACTAGTGGGGTCCGCACAGATACGCAGTATTTT. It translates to CASGLTSGVRTDTQYF.

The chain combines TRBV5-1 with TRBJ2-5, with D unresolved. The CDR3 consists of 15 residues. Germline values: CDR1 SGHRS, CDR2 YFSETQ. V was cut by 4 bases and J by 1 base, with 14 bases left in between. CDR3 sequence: CASSPRTDFQETQYF. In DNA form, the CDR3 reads TGCGCCAGCAGCCCCCGGACGGATTTCCAAGAGACCCAGTACTTC. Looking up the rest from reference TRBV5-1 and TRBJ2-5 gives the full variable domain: KAGVTQTPRYLIKTRGQQVTLSCSPISGHRSVSWYQQTPGQGLQFLFEYFSETQRNKGNFPGRFSGRQFSNSRSEMNVSTLELGDSALYLCASSPRTDFQETQYFGPGTRLLVL.

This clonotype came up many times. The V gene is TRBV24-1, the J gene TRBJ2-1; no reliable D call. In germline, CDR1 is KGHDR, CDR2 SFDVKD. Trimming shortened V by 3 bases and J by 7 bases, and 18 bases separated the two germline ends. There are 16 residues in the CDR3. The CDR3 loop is CATSDPRQHSFNEQFF. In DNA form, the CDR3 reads TGTGCCACCAGTGATCCTCGCCAGCACTCATTTAATGAGCAGTTCTTC.

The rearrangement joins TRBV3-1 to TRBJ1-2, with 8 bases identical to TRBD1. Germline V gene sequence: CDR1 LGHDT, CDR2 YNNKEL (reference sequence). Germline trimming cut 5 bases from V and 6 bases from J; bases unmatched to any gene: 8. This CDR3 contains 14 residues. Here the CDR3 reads CASSLTPGQDGYTF. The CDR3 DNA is TGTGCCAGCAGCTTAACCCCGGGACAGGATGGCTACACCTTC.

CDR3 in amino acids: CASSYSTEAFF. In DNA form, the CDR3 reads TGTGCCAGCAGTTACAGTACCGAAGCTTTCTTT. V usage is TRBV12-3 or TRBV12-4 and J usage is TRBJ1-1; D gene ambiguous. The CDR3 loop spans 11 amino acids. V was shortened by 4 bases and J by 8 bases, with 8 bases between the two germline ends.

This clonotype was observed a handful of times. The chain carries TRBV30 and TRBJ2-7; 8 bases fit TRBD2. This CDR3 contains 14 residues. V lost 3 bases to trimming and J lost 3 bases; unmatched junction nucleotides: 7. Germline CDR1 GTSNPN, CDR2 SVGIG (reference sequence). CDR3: CAWSKDSGGYEQYF. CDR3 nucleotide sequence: TGTGCCTGGAGCAAAGACAGCGGGGGCTACGAGCAGTACTTC.

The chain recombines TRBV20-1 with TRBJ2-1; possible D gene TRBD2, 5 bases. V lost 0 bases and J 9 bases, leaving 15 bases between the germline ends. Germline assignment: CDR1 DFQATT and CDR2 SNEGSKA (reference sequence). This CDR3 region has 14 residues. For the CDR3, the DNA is TGCAGTGCTAGAGATTCGAGAGGGCCGGGTGAGCAGTTCTTC. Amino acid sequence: CSARDSRGPGEQFF.

The CDR3 region has the DNA TGTGCCAGTAGTGTGGGACCCGGGGAGCTGTTTTTT. It encodes CASSVGPGELFF. The chain has TRBV19 and TRBJ2-2; possibly TRBD1 or TRBD2 for D (5 bases each). The CDR3 spans 12 residues. V was clipped by 5 bases and J by 6 bases, with 7 bases between them. The germline CDR1 and CDR2 sequences are LNHDA and SQIVND (reference sequence).

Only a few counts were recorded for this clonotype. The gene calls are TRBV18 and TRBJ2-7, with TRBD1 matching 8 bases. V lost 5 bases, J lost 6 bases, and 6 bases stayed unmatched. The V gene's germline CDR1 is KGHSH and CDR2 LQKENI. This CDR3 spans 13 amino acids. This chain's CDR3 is CASSGQGASEQYF. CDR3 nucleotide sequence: TGTGCCAGCTCAGGGCAGGGGGCCTCCGAGCAGTACTTC.

CDR3 DNA: TGCAGCGTTCAGGACGGAAATCAGCCCCAGCATTTT. Its translation: CSVQDGNQPQHF. The V call is TRBV29-1, the J call TRBJ1-5; D gene uncertain. Germline assignment: CDR1 SQVTM and CDR2 ANQGSEA. The CDR3 contains 12 residues. Trimming cost V 5 bases and J 4 bases, with 9 bases left between them. Full variable domain (outside the CDR3, taken from reference TRBV29-1 and TRBJ1-5): SAVISQKPSRDICQRGTSLTIQCQVDSQVTMMFWYRQQPGQSLTLIATANQGSEATYESGFVIDKFPISRPNLTFSTLTVSNMSPEDSSIYLCSVQDGNQPQHFGDGTRLSIL.

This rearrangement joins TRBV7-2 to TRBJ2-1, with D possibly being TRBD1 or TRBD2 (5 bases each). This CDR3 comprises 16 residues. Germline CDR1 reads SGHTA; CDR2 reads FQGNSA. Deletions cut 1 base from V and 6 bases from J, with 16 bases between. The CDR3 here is CASSLEGSLGPNEQFF. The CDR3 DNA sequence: TGTGCCAGCAGCTTAGAGGGGAGTTTAGGACCCAATGAGCAGTTCTTC.

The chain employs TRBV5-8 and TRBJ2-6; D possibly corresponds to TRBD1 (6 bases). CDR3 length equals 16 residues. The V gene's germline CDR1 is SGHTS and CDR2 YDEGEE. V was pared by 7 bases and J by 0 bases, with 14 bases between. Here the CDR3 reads CASLGQIYSGANVLTF. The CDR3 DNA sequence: TGTGCCAGCCTCGGACAGATTTACTCTGGGGCCAACGTCCTGACTTTC.

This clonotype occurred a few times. CDR3 loop: CASSQQGHLYGYTF. The CDR3 DNA sequence: TGTGCCAGCAGCCAACAGGGACACCTCTATGGCTACACCTTC. This sequence joins TRBV14 and TRBJ1-2; possibly TRBD1 for D (6 bases). Germline lookup yields CDR1 SGHDN and CDR2 FVKESK. This CDR3 region has 14 residues. The V gene lost 2 bases and the J gene lost 4 bases, with 11 bases spanning the gap.

The CDR3 loop is CASSLRGLAGTNEQFF. The CDR3 region has the DNA TGTGCCAGCAGCTTAAGGGGATTAGCGGGAACTAATGAGCAGTTCTTC. The chain carries TRBV7-2 and TRBJ2-1, with 8 positions matching TRBD2. Germline assignment: CDR1 SGHTA and CDR2 FQGNSA. The ends lost 2 bases at V and 7 bases at J; junction bases unmatched: 10. The CDR3 has 16 residues.

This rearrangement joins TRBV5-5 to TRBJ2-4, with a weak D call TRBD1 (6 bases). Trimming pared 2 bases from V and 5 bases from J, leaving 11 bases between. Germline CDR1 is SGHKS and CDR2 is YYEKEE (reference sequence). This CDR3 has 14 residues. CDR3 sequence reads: CASSFFWTENIQYF. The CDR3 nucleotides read TGTGCCAGCAGCTTTTTTTGGACAGAAAACATTCAGTACTTC.

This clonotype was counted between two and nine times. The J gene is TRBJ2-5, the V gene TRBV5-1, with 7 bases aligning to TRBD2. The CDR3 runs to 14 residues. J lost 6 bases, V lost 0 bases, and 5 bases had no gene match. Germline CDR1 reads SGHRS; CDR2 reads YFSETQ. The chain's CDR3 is CASSLDPGGKTQYF. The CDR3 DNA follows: TGCGCCAGCAGCTTGGACCCCGGGGGGAAGACCCAGTACTTC.